These 16 T cell receptor beta chains share one sample of origin, sequenced in a study of blood T cells in healthy people across ages. With a J-beta primer mix and a sample-barcoded 5' primer, a second PCR ran about 6 to 11 cycles. TCRdb reprocessed the 5' RACE reads via MiXCR and lists one record per CDR3 protein. The data contain about 830,000 distinct CDR3 sequences, roughly 60% of them singletons. The sample taken for sequencing was blood. The receptors stem from a man in his thirties or forties in good health.

The V and J genes are TRBV7-2 and TRBJ1-2, with a tentative D call TRBD1 (6 bases). Germline V gene data show CDR1 as SGHTA and CDR2 as FQGNSA. Trimming shortened V by 4 bases and J by 8 bases, and 17 bases separated the two germline ends. The CDR3 totals 14 residues. The CDR3 region has the DNA TGTGCCAGCAGCTACCCCAGGGGACCCCAGGGCTACACCTTC. This codes for CASSYPRGPQGYTF.

CDR3 coding DNA: TGTGCCAGCAGCTCAAGTAGCCCCGGGGGGGTCGGCACTGAAGCTTTCTTT. This codes for CASSSSSPGGVGTEAFF. The gene calls are TRBV9 and TRBJ1-1; the D gene is possibly TRBD1 (5 bases). Germline-derived CDR1 and CDR2 are SGDLS and YYNGEE. CDR3 length: 17 amino acids. Trimming took 4 bases from V and 4 from J, leaving 23 bases between them.

The chain recombines TRBV11-1 with TRBJ2-1; 8 bases match TRBD2. CDR1 is SGHAT and CDR2 is FQDESV in the germline V gene (reference sequence). This CDR3 region has 16 residues. V trimming: 0 bases; J trimming: 2 bases; junction bases outside the gene matches: 3. The CDR3 spells CASSLAGGAAYNEQFF. The CDR3 nucleotides are TGTGCCAGCAGCTTAGCCGGGGGGGCCGCCTACAATGAGCAGTTCTTC. The full variable domain, in which reference TRBV11-1 and TRBJ2-1 provide the parts outside the CDR3, is EAEVAQSPRYKITEKSQAVAFWCDPISGHATLYWYRQILGQGPELLVQFQDESVVDDSQLPKDRFSAERLKGVDSTLKIQPAELGDSAMYLCASSLAGGAAYNEQFFGPGTRLTVL.

This clonotype was observed a handful of times. The V call is TRBV27, the J call TRBJ2-5; D may match TRBD1 or TRBD2 (6 bases each). The germline V gene encodes CDR1 MNHEY and CDR2 SMNVEV (reference sequence). V was cut by 0 bases and J by 5 bases, with 19 bases left in between. The CDR3 covers 17 residues. The CDR3 is CASSLSMDGGLSETQYF. The CDR3 region has the DNA TGTGCCAGCAGTTTATCGATGGATGGGGGGCTTAGTGAGACCCAGTACTTC.

The chain couples TRBV30 to TRBJ1-2; D call uncertain. The length of the CDR3 is 12 residues. Trimming took 2 bases from V and 6 from J, leaving 10 bases between them. CDR1 is GTSNPN and CDR2 is SVGIG in the germline V gene (reference sequence). CDR3 residues: CAWSRRDDGYTF. CDR3 DNA sequence: TGTGCCTGGAGTAGAAGGGATGATGGCTACACCTTC. The complete variable domain, with remaining parts taken from reference TRBV30 and TRBJ1-2, reads SQTIHQWPATLVQPVGSPLSLECTVEGTSNPNLYWYRQAAGRGLQLLFYSVGIGQISSEVPQNLSASRPQDRQFILSSKKLLLSDSGFYLCAWSRRDDGYTFGSGTRLTVV.

The rearrangement links TRBV6-5 to TRBJ1-4; D remains unclear. The CDR3 loop spans 15 amino acids. CDR1 is MNHEY, CDR2 SVGAGI, per germline. The ends were cut back, 0 bases at V and 4 bases at J, with 9 bases in the middle. DNA for the CDR3: TGTGCCAGCAGTTACTCTCGCCAGCATAATGAAAAACTGTTTTTT. It specifies CASSYSRQHNEKLFF.

The chain carries TRBV5-4 and TRBJ2-4, with 9 nucleotides matching TRBD2. This CDR3 spans 15 amino acids. V shed 1 base and J 13 bases; nucleotides not matched to a gene: 12. Germline CDR1 and CDR2: SGHNT and YYREEE (reference sequence). DNA of the CDR3: TGTGCCAGCAGCTTGAGCGTAGCGGGGGTCAATGAGCAGTACTTC. Translated: CASSLSVAGVNEQYF.

This clonotype appeared many times. For the CDR3, the DNA is TGTGCCAGCAGTCCGGGCTTCCAAGAGACCCAGTACTTC. Amino acid sequence: CASSPGFQETQYF. The chain combines TRBV7-2 with TRBJ2-5; D is uncertain. The CDR3 extends over 13 amino acids. V lost 6 bases and J 1 base, leaving 9 bases between the germline ends. The V gene's germline CDR1 is SGHTA and CDR2 FQGNSA.

The chain is built from TRBV9 and TRBJ1-2, with D maybe TRBD1 (6 bases). This CDR3 is built from 13 residues. Between the trimmed V and J ends, which lost 0 bases and 4 bases, there was a span of 7 bases. The germline V gene has CDR1 SGDLS and CDR2 YYNGEE. CDR3 amino acids: CASSVGDIYGYTF. CDR3 DNA sequence: TGTGCCAGCAGCGTAGGGGACATCTATGGCTACACCTTC.

The chain recombines TRBV6-2 or TRBV6-3 with TRBJ2-7, with 7 nucleotides matching TRBD1. This CDR3 has 19 amino acids. Germline CDR1 reads MNHEY; CDR2 reads SVGEGT. The V segment lost 0 bases and the J segment 0 bases; nucleotides outside the gene matches: 14. CDR3 loop: CASSYSRDRVLPNSYEQYF. The DNA for the CDR3 is TGTGCCAGCAGTTACTCGAGAGACAGGGTACTCCCCAACTCCTACGAGCAGTACTTC.

A few counts support this clonotype. The CDR3 here is CASRSPGDYGYTF. The CDR3, as DNA: TGTGCCAGCAGGAGTCCAGGGGACTATGGCTACACCTTC. The genes are TRBV7-3 and TRBJ1-2; the D gene is possibly TRBD1 (6 bases). This CDR3 comprises 13 residues. Per germline, CDR1 SGHTA and CDR2 FQGTGA. V was pared by 6 bases and J by 3 bases, with 11 bases between.

The chain couples TRBV3-1 to TRBJ2-1; 10 bases align to TRBD2. CDR3 size: 17 residues. Germline lookup yields CDR1 LGHDT and CDR2 YNNKEL (reference sequence). The trim removed 3 bases at V and 7 bases at J, leaving 12 bases unmatched. In DNA form, the CDR3 reads TGTGCCAGCAGCCAGGCCTCCTGGGGACTAGCGAGGAATGAGCAGTTCTTC. Its protein is CASSQASWGLARNEQFF.

The J gene is TRBJ2-3, the V gene TRBV6-6; D is possibly TRBD1 (6 bases). The germline gives CDR1 MNHNY, CDR2 SVGAGI (reference sequence). The CDR3 has 15 amino acids. V dropped 6 bases and J dropped 3 bases, with 16 bases sitting between them. CDR3 sequence reads: CASRSQGMGTDTQYF. The CDR3 nucleotides are TGTGCCAGCAGGTCTCAGGGGATGGGGACAGATACGCAGTATTTT.

There are a few counts of this clonotype. V gene TRBV5-1 combines with J gene TRBJ2-2; no definite D call. The CDR3 contains 15 residues. V gave up 0 bases and J gave up 2 bases, with 8 bases separating them. Germline CDR1 and CDR2: SGHRS and YFSETQ. The CDR3 bases are TGCGCCAGCAGCTTGGATAGGGTCAACACCGGGGAGCTGTTTTTT. The encoded protein is CASSLDRVNTGELFF.

The gene calls are TRBV27 and TRBJ2-5; 9 bases are a match to TRBD1. This CDR3 region has 15 residues. Germline CDR1 MNHEY, CDR2 SMNVEV (reference sequence). V lost 3 bases, J lost 11 bases, and 13 bases stayed unmatched. CDR3 coding DNA: TGTGCCAGCAGTTTCGGGACAGGGCCATACAATGAGCAGTACTTC. It translates to CASSFGTGPYNEQYF.

The chain uses TRBV7-9 and TRBJ2-1; D gene ambiguous. Germline V lookup: CDR1 SEHNR, CDR2 FQNEAQ (reference sequence). Trimming shortened V by 3 bases and J by 6 bases, and 15 bases separated the two germline ends. This CDR3 is built from 15 residues. CDR3 bases: TGTGCCAGCAGCTTCCCCGATCCTATCTCCAATGAGCAGTTCTTC. It yields the protein CASSFPDPISNEQFF.